This T cell receptor beta chain was captured by sequencing in a study of CXCR3-negative and CXCR3-positive naive CD8 T cells. Study outcomes and limitations: Comparably high diversity marked both naive subsets, whereas memory CD8+ cells had much lower diversity.

From germline, CDR1 is LGHNA and CDR2 YSLEER. The CDR3 has 16 residues. Via 5' RACE with UMI labels, TRB cDNA libraries were prepared. For each CDR3 protein, TCRdb gives one entry from its re-call of the 5' RACE reads, without DNA. This table holds over 100,000 distinct CDR3 sequences. A word on this clonotype: The antigen is unknown.

CD45RO-CCR7+CD27+CD95- expression identified naive CD8+ T cells. This clonotype was sampled from a human donor in good health. Some clones in this sample may be carry-over from other donors' samples. The sample consisted of naive CXCR3- CD8+ T cells from blood. Subset denoted: CD45RO-CCR7+CD27+CD95- naive CD8+ T cells lacking CXCR3 (TNR3-). The chain combines TRBV4-3 with TRBJ2-2; TCRdb reports TRBD2, a call that lacks DNA to check it against. The CDR3 spells CASSDSGGSYTGELFF.